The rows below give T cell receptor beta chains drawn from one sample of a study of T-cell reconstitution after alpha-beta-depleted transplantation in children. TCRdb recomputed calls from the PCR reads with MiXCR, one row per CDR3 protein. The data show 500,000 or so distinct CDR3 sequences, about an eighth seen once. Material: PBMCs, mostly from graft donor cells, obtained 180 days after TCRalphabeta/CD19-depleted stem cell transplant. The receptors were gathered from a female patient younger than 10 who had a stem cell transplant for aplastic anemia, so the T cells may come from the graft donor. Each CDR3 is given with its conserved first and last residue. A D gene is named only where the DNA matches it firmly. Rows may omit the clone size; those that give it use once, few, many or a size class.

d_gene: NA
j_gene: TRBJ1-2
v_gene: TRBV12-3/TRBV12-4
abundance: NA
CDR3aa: CASMQQGTNYGYTF
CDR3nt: TGTGCCAGCATGCAGCAGGGTACTAACTATGGCTACACCTTC

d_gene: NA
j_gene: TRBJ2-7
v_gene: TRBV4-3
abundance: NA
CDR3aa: CASSQDHDILRRTPPYEQYF
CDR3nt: TGCGCCAGCAGCCAAGACCACGATATTTTAAGGAGGACCCCCCCCTACGAGCAGTACTTC

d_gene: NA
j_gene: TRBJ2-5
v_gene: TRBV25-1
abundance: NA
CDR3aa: CASRAGPPLQETQYF
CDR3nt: TGTGCCAGCCGGGCGGGGCCCCCCCTACAAGAGACCCAGTACTTC

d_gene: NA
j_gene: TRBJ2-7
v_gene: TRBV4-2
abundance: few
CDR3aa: CASSHPGPTYEQYF
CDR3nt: TGTGCCAGCAGCCACCCGGGTCCTACCTACGAGCAGTACTTC

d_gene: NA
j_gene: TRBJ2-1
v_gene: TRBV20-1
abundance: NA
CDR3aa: CSAALYNEQFF
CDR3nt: TGCAGTGCTGCGCTGTACAATGAGCAGTTCTTC

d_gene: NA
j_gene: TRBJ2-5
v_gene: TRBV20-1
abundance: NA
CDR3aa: CSARDTQETQYF
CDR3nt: TGCAGTGCTAGAGATACTCAAGAGACCCAGTACTTC

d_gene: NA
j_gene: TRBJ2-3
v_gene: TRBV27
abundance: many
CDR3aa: CASTSWSTDTQYF
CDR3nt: TGTGCCAGTACTAGCTGGTCCACAGATACGCAGTATTTT

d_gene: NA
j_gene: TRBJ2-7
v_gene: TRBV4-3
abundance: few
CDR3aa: CASSKYQLHSYEQYF
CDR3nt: TGCGCCAGCAGCAAATACCAACTTCACTCCTACGAGCAGTACTTC

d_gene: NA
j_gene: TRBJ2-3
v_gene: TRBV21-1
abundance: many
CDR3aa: CASSKSGICTDTQYF
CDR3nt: TGTGCCAGCAGCAAAAGCGGGATCTGCACAGATACGCAGTATTTT

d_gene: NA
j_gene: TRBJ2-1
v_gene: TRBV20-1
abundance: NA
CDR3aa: CSARISSYGDEQFF
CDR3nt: TGCAGTGCTAGAATTTCTAGCTATGGGGATGAGCAGTTCTTC

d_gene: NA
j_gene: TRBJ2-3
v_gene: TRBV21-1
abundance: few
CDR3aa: CASSRLCGRAGSTDTQYF
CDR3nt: TGTGCCAGCAGCAGGTTGTGCGGGAGGGCCGGAAGCACAGATACGCAGTATTTT

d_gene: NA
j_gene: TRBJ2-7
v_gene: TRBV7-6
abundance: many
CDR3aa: CASSPLGERHYEQYF
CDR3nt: TGTGCCAGCAGCCCACTTGGAGAGCGCCACTACGAGCAGTACTTC

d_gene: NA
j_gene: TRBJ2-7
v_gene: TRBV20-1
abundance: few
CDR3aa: CSARDPGFYEQYF
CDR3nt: TGCAGTGCTAGAGATCCAGGGTTCTACGAGCAGTACTTC

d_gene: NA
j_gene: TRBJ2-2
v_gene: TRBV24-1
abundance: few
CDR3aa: CATSDLPWTYTTNTGELFF
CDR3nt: TGTGCCACCAGTGACCTCCCTTGGACATACACTACGAACACCGGGGAGCTGTTTTTT

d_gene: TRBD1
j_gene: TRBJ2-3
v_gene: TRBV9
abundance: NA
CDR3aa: CASSEVHGTGQYF
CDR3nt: TGTGCCAGCAGCGAAGTTCACGGGACAGGGCAGTATTTT

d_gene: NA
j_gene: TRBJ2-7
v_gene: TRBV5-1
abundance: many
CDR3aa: CASSLTAEVSYEQYF
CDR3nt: TGCGCCAGCAGCTTGACCGCCGAAGTTTCCTACGAGCAGTACTTC

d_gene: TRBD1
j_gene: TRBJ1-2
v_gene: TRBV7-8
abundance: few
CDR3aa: CASSPRDSITF
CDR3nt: TGTGCCAGCAGCCCTAGGGACAGCATCACCTTC

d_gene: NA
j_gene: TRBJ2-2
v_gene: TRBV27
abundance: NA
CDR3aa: CASSRLGNTGELFF
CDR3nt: TGTGCCAGCAGTCGTCTGGGGAACACCGGGGAGCTGTTTTTT

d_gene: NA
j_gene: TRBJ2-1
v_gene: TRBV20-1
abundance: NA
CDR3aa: CSARWGFDEQFF
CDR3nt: TGCAGTGCTAGGTGGGGGTTCGATGAGCAGTTCTTC

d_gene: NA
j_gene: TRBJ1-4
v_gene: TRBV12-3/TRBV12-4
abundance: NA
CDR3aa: CASSSLGGSTNEKLFF
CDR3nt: TGTGCCAGCAGTTCCCTCGGGGGGTCAACTAATGAAAAACTGTTTTTT

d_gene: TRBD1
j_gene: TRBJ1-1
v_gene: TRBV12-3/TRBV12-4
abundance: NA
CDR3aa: CASSLPPGGPTETFF
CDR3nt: TGTGCCAGCAGTTTACCCCCAGGGGGCCCCACTGAAACTTTCTTT

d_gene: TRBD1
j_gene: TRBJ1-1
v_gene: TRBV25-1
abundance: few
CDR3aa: CASSEYDREDTEAFF
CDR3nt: TGTGCCAGCAGTGAATATGACAGGGAAGACACTGAAGCTTTCTTT

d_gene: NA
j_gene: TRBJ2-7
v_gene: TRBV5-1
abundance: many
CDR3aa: CASSLGRSDEQYF
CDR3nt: TGCGCCAGCAGCTTAGGGCGGTCCGACGAGCAGTACTTC

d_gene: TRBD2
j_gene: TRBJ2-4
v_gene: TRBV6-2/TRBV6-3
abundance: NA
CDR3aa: CASSTGTSASRNF
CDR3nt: TGTGCCAGCAGTACTGGGACTAGCGCCAGTAGAAACTTC

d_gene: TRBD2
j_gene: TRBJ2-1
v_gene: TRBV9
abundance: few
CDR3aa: CASSVEAGGYNEQFF
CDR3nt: TGTGCCAGCAGCGTAGAAGCGGGAGGATATAATGAGCAGTTCTTC

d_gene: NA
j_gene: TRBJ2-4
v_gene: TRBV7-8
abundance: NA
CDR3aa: CASGHTVAKNIQYF
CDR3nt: TGTGCCAGCGGACACACAGTAGCCAAAAACATTCAGTACTTC

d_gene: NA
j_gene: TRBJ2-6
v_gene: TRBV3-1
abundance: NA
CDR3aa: CASSHRNSGANVLTF
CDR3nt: TGTGCCAGCAGCCACCGGAACTCTGGGGCCAACGTCCTGACTTTC

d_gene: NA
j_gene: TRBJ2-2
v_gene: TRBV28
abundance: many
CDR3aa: CASSLGDRTYGELFF
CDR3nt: TGTGCCAGCAGTTTGGGAGACAGGACATACGGGGAGCTGTTTTTT

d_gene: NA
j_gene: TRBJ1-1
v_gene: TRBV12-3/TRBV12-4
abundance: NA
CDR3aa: CASNWNTEAFF
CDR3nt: TGTGCCAGCAACTGGAACACTGAAGCTTTCTTT

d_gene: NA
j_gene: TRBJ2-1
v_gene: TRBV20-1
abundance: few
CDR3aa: CSARDLRGDNEQFF
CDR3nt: TGCAGTGCTAGAGATCTTCGGGGAGACAATGAGCAGTTCTTC

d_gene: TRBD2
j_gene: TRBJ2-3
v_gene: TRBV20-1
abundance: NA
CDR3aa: CSARGLAGPLDTQYF
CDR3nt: TGCAGTGCTAGAGGACTAGCGGGACCCCTAGATACGCAGTATTTT

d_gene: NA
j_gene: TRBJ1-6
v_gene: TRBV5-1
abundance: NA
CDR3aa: CASSHQTGGNSPLHF
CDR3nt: TGCGCCAGCAGCCACCAGACAGGCGGGAATTCACCCCTCCACTTT

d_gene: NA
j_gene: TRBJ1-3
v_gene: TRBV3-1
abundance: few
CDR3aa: CASSQSWGNTIYF
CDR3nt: TGTGCCAGCAGCCAATCATGGGGAAACACCATATATTTT

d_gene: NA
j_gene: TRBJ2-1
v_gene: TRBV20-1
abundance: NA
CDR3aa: CSATGGHSGEQFF
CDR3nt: TGCAGTGCTACGGGGGGACATTCGGGGGAGCAGTTCTTC

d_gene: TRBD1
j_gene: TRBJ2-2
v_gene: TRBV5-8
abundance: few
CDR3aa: CASSFTGAWFTGELFF
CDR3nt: TGTGCCAGCAGCTTTACAGGGGCTTGGTTCACCGGGGAGCTGTTTTTT

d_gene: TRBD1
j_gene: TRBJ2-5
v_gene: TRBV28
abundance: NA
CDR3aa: CASSFSPWTGKETQYF
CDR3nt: TGTGCCAGCAGTTTCTCGCCTTGGACAGGGAAAGAGACCCAGTACTTC

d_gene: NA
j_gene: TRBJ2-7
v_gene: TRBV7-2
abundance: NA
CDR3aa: CASSLKGGTYEQYF
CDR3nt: TGTGCCAGCAGCTTAAAAGGGGGTACCTACGAGCAGTACTTC

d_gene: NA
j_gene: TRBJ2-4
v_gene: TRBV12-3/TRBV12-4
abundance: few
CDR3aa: CASRLSGALAKNIQYF
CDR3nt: TGTGCCAGCAGGTTATCGGGGGCCCTAGCCAAAAACATTCAGTACTTC

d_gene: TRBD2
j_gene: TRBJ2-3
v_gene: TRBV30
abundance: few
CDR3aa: CAWQREVSTDTQYF
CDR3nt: TGTGCCTGGCAGCGGGAGGTCAGCACAGATACGCAGTATTTT

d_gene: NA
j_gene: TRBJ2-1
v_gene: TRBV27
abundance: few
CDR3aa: CASIGVNGSNEQFF
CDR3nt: TGTGCCAGCATCGGCGTAAATGGGTCGAATGAGCAGTTCTTC

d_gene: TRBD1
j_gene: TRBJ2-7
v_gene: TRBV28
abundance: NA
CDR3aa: CASSSRPGQSYEQYF
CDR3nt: TGTGCCAGCAGTTCCCGGCCGGGACAGTCCTACGAGCAGTACTTC

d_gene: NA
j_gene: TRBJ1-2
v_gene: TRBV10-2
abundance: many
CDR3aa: CASSESSRYGYTF
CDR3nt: TGCGCCAGCAGTGAGTCCTCGAGGTATGGCTACACCTTC

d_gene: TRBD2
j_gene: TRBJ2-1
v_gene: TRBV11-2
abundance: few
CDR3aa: CASSSGLAGVFIGSYNEQFF
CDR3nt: TGTGCCAGCAGCTCAGGACTAGCGGGAGTCTTTATTGGGTCCTACAATGAGCAGTTCTTC